One sample yielded the 27 T cell receptor beta chains listed below, sequenced in a study of CD8 T cells in ankylosing spondylitis. MiXCR, run by TCRdb on the 5' RACE reads, gives a single entry per CDR3 protein. The sample consists of some 140,000 distinct CDR3 sequences, about 10% of them appearing once. The sequenced sample consisted of blood, either unsorted or a sorted T cell fraction (not recorded which). Source of these receptors: a female donor with ankylosing spondylitis or in good health (not recorded which).

This CDR3 is CASSEGLVVREQFF. The CDR3 nucleotides are TGTGCCAGCAGCGAGGGACTAGTAGTCCGAGAGCAGTTCTTC. The V call is TRBV11-2, the J call TRBJ2-1; 8 bases match TRBD2. CDR1 is SGHAT, CDR2 FQNNGV, per germline. This CDR3 contains 14 residues. The V segment lost 5 bases and the J segment 10 bases; nucleotides outside the gene matches: 10.

This clonotype was detected ten times or more. The gene calls are TRBV28 and TRBJ1-5, with 7 bases aligning to TRBD1. Trimming at V came to 2 bases and at J to 7 bases, leaving 5 bases not matched to a gene. The CDR3 has 14 residues. CDR1 is MDHEN, CDR2 SYDVKM, per germline. CDR3 region: CASSLNRGGQPQHF. The CDR3 nucleotides are TGTGCCAGCAGTTTAAACAGGGGTGGCCAGCCCCAGCATTTT.

Ten or more counts support this clonotype. The J gene is TRBJ1-6, the V gene TRBV10-3, with 10 bases fitting TRBD1. The CDR3 extends over 16 amino acids. Germline V gives CDR1 ENHRY, CDR2 SYGVKD. The V segment lost 2 bases and the J segment 8 bases; nucleotides outside the gene matches: 6. This CDR3 reads CAISEHRGQGDSPLHF. For the CDR3, the DNA is TGTGCCATCAGTGAGCATAGAGGACAGGGGGATTCACCCCTCCACTTT.

This clonotype occurred many times. V gene TRBV20-1 combines with J gene TRBJ1-1, with a tentative D call TRBD1 (5 bases). Germline loops: CDR1 DFQATT, CDR2 SNEGSKA (reference sequence). The CDR3 has 14 residues. Trimming took 5 bases from V and 2 from J, leaving 15 bases between them. CDR3 protein: CSARGYSPNTEAFF. CDR3 sequence (DNA): TGCAGTGCTCGGGGGTACTCTCCTAACACTGAAGCTTTCTTT.

This clonotype was picked up many times. The CDR3 region is CATSERRANEQFF. DNA of the CDR3: TGTGCCACCAGTGAGCGCAGGGCCAATGAGCAGTTCTTC. V gene TRBV24-1 combines with J gene TRBJ2-1; tentatively, D is TRBD1 (5 bases). The germline V gene has CDR1 KGHDR and CDR2 SFDVKD. The V gene lost 4 bases and the J gene lost 6 bases, with 9 bases spanning the gap. CDR3 length: 13 residues.

Comments on this clonotype: The germline gene is not matched at one end of the junction; a read error may be the cause. This chain uses TRBV7-9 with TRBJ2-1; a possible D gene is TRBD1 (5 bases). CDR3 length: 14 residues. Germline CDR1 SEHNR, CDR2 FQNEAQ (reference sequence). The CDR3 bases are TGTGTCAGCACCCCACGGGCAGGGCGCAATGAGCAGTTCTTC. As protein: CVSTPRAGRNEQFF.

At least ten counts were recorded for this clonotype. J is TRBJ1-1 and V is TRBV5-1; D call uncertain. Germline CDR1 reads SGHRS; CDR2 reads YFSETQ. This CDR3 region has 14 residues. V was trimmed by 4 bases and J by 4 bases, leaving 14 bases between them. The CDR3 is CASSPPAGSTEAFF. The DNA of the CDR3 is TGCGCCAGCAGCCCCCCAGCGGGGTCCACTGAAGCTTTCTTT.

The chain recombines TRBV20-1 with TRBJ1-1; D is possibly TRBD1 (6 bases). The CDR3 covers 15 residues. Germline CDR1 and CDR2: DFQATT and SNEGSKA (reference sequence). Trimming removed 0 bases at V and 4 bases at J, with 15 bases between. The CDR3 sequence is CSARDRVGGTTEAFF. The CDR3 DNA is TGCAGTGCTAGAGATCGCGTAGGGGGGACCACTGAAGCTTTCTTT.

The chain couples TRBV29-1 to TRBJ2-2; D is uncertain. Germline V gene lookup returns CDR1 SQVTM and CDR2 ANQGSEA. V was clipped by 2 bases and J by 5 bases, with 12 bases between them. CDR3 length: 14 amino acids. The DNA for the CDR3 is TGCAGCGTTGAAAAGATGGGAAGAACCGGGGAGCTGTTTTTT. As protein: CSVEKMGRTGELFF.

This clonotype appeared many times. The chain uses TRBV27 and TRBJ2-3, with D perhaps TRBD1 (6 bases). Germline CDR1 MNHEY, CDR2 SMNVEV (reference sequence). Trimming took 2 bases from V and 7 from J, leaving 7 bases between them. The CDR3 loop spans 12 amino acids. In DNA form, the CDR3 reads TGTGCCAGCAGTTTACAGGGGAATACGCAGTATTTT. It encodes CASSLQGNTQYF.

This clonotype was detected ten times or more. V and J are TRBV5-1 and TRBJ2-3, with TRBD1 as a possible D gene (6 bases). Trimming pared 0 bases from V and 4 bases from J, leaving 15 bases between. The CDR3 totals 16 residues. The V gene's germline CDR1 is SGHRS and CDR2 YFSETQ. Here the CDR3 DNA reads TGCGCCAGCAGCTTGGGCAGGGGTTTCCGGCCAGATACGCAGTATTTT. Translated: CASSLGRGFRPDTQYF.

This clonotype came up many times. The V and J genes are TRBV28 and TRBJ2-3; D perhaps matches TRBD2 (6 bases). Per germline, CDR1 MDHEN and CDR2 SYDVKM. The CDR3 runs to 14 residues. Trimming took off 7 bases at V and 0 bases at J, with 11 bases between the two ends. The chain's CDR3 is CASIEGTSTDTQYF. The DNA of the CDR3 is TGTGCCAGCATCGAGGGGACTAGCACAGATACGCAGTATTTT.

This clonotype has ten or more counts. The chain employs TRBV13 and TRBJ1-4; 11 nucleotides match TRBD1. CDR1 is PRHDT and CDR2 is FYEKMQ in the germline V gene (reference sequence). This CDR3 is built from 22 residues. J gave up 2 bases and V 5 bases, and 22 bases lay outside the gene matches. The CDR3 loop reads CASSPRILPGQGGSFTNEKLFF. The CDR3, as DNA: TGTGCCAGCAGCCCAAGGATCCTACCGGGACAGGGGGGAAGTTTTACTAATGAAAAACTGTTTTTT.

The sample holds many counts of this clonotype. J is TRBJ2-1 and V is TRBV11-3; TRBD2 might be the D (6 bases). V was cut by 4 bases and J by 7 bases, with 17 bases left in between. The CDR3 runs 15 residues. The germline gives CDR1 SGHNT, CDR2 YENEEA. This CDR3 is CASSSSGTPANEQFF. CDR3 DNA: TGTGCCAGCAGCTCCTCCGGGACTCCGGCAAATGAGCAGTTCTTC. Complete variable domain (other parts from reference TRBV11-3 and TRBJ2-1): EAGVVQSPRYKIIEKKQPVAFWCNPISGHNTLYWYLQNLGQGPELLIRYENEEAVDDSQLPKDRFSAERLKGVDSTLKIQPAELGDSAVYLCASSSSGTPANEQFFGPGTRLTVL.

This clonotype has a count of ten or more. The chain employs TRBV29-1 and TRBJ2-3; 10 nucleotides align to TRBD1. The CDR3 spans 14 residues. J gave up 6 bases and V 3 bases, and 6 bases lay outside the gene matches. The germline gives CDR1 SQVTM, CDR2 ANQGSEA. The CDR3 DNA reads TGCAGCGTTGATGTAGGGACAGGGGCCGATACGCAGTATTTT. Amino acid sequence: CSVDVGTGADTQYF.

This clonotype turned up a few times. The chain uses TRBV2 and TRBJ2-6; 7 bases match TRBD1. This CDR3 is built from 17 residues. V trimming: 6 bases; J trimming: 0 bases; junction bases outside the gene matches: 8. CDR1 and CDR2 from the germline V gene are SNHLY and FYNNEI. The CDR3 region is CASRDRFFLSGANVLTF. The CDR3 DNA follows: TGTGCCAGCAGGGACAGGTTTTTCCTCTCTGGGGCCAACGTCCTGACTTTC.

This clonotype came up many times. The chain is built from TRBV20-1 and TRBJ2-5; D remains ambiguous. The CDR3 sequence is 11 residues long. The ends were cut back, 3 bases at V and 5 bases at J, with 7 bases in the middle. Germline V gene lookup returns CDR1 DFQATT and CDR2 SNEGSKA (reference sequence). The CDR3, as DNA: TGCAGTGCTAGCTTGGAGGAGACCCAGTACTTC. This sequence encodes CSASLEETQYF.

This clonotype was recorded many times. V usage is TRBV5-1 and J usage is TRBJ2-5; TRBD1 is a possible D gene (6 bases). V was pared by 6 bases and J by 1 base, with 10 bases between. The CDR3 runs to 13 residues. Looked up from germline, CDR1 is SGHRS and CDR2 is YFSETQ. The chain's CDR3 is CASNRDTQETQYF. CDR3 DNA: TGCGCCAGCAACCGGGACACCCAAGAGACCCAGTACTTC.

This clonotype has at least ten counts. The genes are TRBV2 and TRBJ2-2; D not certain. Between the trimmed V and J ends, which lost 5 bases and 4 bases, there was a span of 8 bases. Germline assignment: CDR1 SNHLY and CDR2 FYNNEI. This CDR3 comprises 13 residues. The CDR3 DNA is TGTGCCAGCAGTTTACTGGGCACCGGGGAGCTGTTTTTT. Protein product: CASSLLGTGELFF.

This clonotype was counted ten times or more. This sequence joins TRBV7-2 and TRBJ2-4; no clear D. With 2 bases removed from V and 0 bases from J, the gap between germline ends came to 11 bases. Germline CDR1 SGHTA, CDR2 FQGNSA. This CDR3 has 16 amino acids. The CDR3, as DNA: TGTGCCAGCAGCTTAAAGGGAACGCTAGCCAAAAACATTCAGTACTTC. Translating it yields CASSLKGTLAKNIQYF.

The sample holds many counts of this clonotype. The gene calls are TRBV7-9 and TRBJ2-1; D is ambiguous. Trimming stripped 3 bases from V and 10 bases from J, with 4 bases between. This CDR3 region has 10 residues. Germline-derived CDR1 and CDR2 are SEHNR and FQNEAQ (reference sequence). The CDR3 here is CASSLEEQFF. The DNA for the CDR3 is TGTGCCAGCAGCTTGGAAGAGCAGTTCTTC.

This clonotype was counted ten times or more. V gene TRBV5-1 combines with J gene TRBJ2-6; the D is unclear. Germline CDR1 is SGHRS and CDR2 is YFSETQ. The CDR3 has 15 residues. V dropped 1 base and J dropped 0 bases, with 5 bases sitting between them. In nucleotides, the CDR3 is TGCGCCAGCAGCTTGCACAACTCTGGGGCCAACGTCCTGACTTTC. Protein: CASSLHNSGANVLTF.

This clonotype showed up just a few times. The chain carries TRBV7-3 and TRBJ2-1, with D perhaps matching TRBD1 (5 bases). Germline V CDR1 and CDR2: SGHTA, FQGTGA. The CDR3 sequence is 15 residues long. V dropped 2 bases and J dropped 3 bases, with 11 bases sitting between them. This chain's CDR3 is CASSLSGSVYNEQFF. The CDR3 DNA is TGTGCCAGCAGCTTATCAGGGTCGGTCTACAATGAGCAGTTCTTC.

The chain employs TRBV7-3 and TRBJ2-3; possible D gene TRBD1, 8 bases. The germline CDR1 and CDR2 sequences are SGHTA and FQGTGA. V lost 5 bases and J lost 5, with 14 bases in between. This CDR3 has 14 amino acids. CDR3 loop: CASSPGGGGDTQYF. In DNA, the CDR3 is TGTGCCAGCAGCCCAGGGGGCGGGGGAGATACGCAGTATTTT.

This clonotype was observed many times. The genes are TRBV20-1 and TRBJ2-1, with D hard to call. V was shortened by 6 bases and J by 7 bases, with 10 bases between the two germline ends. CDR1 is DFQATT and CDR2 is SNEGSKA in the germline V gene (reference sequence). CDR3 size: 11 residues. The CDR3 DNA sequence: TGCAGTGCAAAATCCCGGAATGAGCAGTTCTTC. Translation gives CSAKSRNEQFF.

The rearrangement joins TRBV12-3 or TRBV12-4 to TRBJ1-4, with 9 bases matching TRBD1. CDR3 length: 13 residues. The trim removed 8 bases at V and 8 bases at J, leaving 6 bases unmatched. The CDR3 region has the DNA TGTGCCAGCGGCTACAGGGGGCTCGAAAAACTGTTTTTT. Amino acids: CASGYRGLEKLFF.

This clonotype has ten or more counts. The genes are TRBV10-3 and TRBJ1-1; the D is unclear. CDR1 and CDR2 from the germline V gene are ENHRY and SYGVKD. The CDR3 consists of 15 residues. Trimming removed 3 bases at V and 3 bases at J, with 14 bases between. The CDR3 protein is CAISERPQRDTEAFF. The CDR3 DNA is TGTGCCATCAGTGAAAGACCTCAGAGGGACACTGAAGCTTTCTTT.